This TCR beta chain was sequenced during a study of cytomegalovirus exposure and HLA in healthy donors. Across the study: A previous analysis identified approximately 120 million unique TCR beta sequences derived from around 200 million T cells. General observations from the study: In vitro testing confirmed three CMV-associated chains as specific for CMV antigens.

A word on this clone: Its target is unknown.

Researchers ran the PCR with 60 Vbeta and 13 Jbeta primers. As handled by the study authors: Later work found 65 million to 90 million unique TCR beta chains, with roughly 11 million shared. Assay: immunoSEQ multiplex PCR; the TCRdb copy retains only in-frame clones and omits some. D and trimming were read from the DNA, whereas the V and J calls and clone size are those reported in that table. Here the sample spans about 160,000 clones, over 60% being singletons. The CDR3 covers 15 residues. The ends lost 6 bases at V and 3 bases at J; junction bases unmatched: 4. Per germline, CDR1 MNHNS and CDR2 SASEGT.

The TCR was taken from a woman in her forties in good health and CMV-seronegative. The chain employs TRBV6-1 and TRBJ2-1; TRBD2 matches 11 bases. Sequencing used PBMCs. As DNA, the CDR3 is TGTGCCAGCAGGGGGCTAGCGGGGGGCTACAATGAGCAGTTCTTC. It codes for CASRGLAGGYNEQFF.